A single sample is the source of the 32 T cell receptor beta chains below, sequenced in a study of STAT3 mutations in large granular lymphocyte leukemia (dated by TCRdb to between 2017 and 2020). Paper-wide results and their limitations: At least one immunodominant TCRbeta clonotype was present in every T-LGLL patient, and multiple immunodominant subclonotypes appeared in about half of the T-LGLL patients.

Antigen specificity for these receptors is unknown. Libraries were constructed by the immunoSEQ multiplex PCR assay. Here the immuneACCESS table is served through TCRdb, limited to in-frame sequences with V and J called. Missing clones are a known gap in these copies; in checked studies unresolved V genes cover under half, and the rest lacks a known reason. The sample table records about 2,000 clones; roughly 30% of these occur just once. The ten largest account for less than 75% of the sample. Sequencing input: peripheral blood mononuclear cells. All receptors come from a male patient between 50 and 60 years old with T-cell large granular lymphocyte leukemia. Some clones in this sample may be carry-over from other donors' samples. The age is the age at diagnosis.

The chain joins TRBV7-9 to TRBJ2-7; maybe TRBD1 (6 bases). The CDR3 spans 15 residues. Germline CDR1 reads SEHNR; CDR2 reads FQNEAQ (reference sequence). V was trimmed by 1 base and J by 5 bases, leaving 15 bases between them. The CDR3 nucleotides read TGTGCCAGCAGCTTAGGGGGACACCCTAGCCACGAGCAGTACTTC. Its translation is CASSLGGHPSHEQYF.

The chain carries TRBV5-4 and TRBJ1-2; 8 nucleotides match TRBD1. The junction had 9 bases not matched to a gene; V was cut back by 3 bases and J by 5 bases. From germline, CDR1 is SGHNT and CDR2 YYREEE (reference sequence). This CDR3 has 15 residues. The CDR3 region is CASSSWDRLFYGYTF. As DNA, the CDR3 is TGTGCCAGCAGCTCGTGGGACAGGCTGTTTTATGGCTACACCTTC.

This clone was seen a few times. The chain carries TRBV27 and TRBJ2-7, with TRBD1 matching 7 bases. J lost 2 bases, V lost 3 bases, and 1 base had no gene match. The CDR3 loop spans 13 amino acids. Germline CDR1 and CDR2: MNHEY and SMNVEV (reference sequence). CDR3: CASSLGQTYEQYF. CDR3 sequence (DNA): TGTGCCAGCAGTTTGGGACAGACCTACGAGCAGTACTTC.

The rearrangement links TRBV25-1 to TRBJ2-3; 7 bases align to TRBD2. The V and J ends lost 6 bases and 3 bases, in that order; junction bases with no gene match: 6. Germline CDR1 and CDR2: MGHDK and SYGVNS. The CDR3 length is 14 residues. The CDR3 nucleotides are TGTGCCAGCAGGCGGACTAGTGGGACAGATACGCAGTATTTT. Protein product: CASRRTSGTDTQYF.

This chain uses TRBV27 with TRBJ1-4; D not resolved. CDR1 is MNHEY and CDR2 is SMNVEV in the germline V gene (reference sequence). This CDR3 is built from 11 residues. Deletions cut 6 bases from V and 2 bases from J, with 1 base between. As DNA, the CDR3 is TGTGCCAGCAGGACTAATGAAAAACTGTTTTTT. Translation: CASRTNEKLFF.

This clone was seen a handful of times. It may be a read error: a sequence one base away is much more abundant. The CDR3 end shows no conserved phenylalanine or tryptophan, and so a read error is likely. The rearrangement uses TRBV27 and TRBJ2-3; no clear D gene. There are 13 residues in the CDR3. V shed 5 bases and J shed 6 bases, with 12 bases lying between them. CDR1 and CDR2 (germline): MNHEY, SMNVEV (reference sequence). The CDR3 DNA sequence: TGTGCCAGCAGTCCAACCTCGGAGGATACGCAGTATTTG. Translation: CASSPTSEDTQYL.

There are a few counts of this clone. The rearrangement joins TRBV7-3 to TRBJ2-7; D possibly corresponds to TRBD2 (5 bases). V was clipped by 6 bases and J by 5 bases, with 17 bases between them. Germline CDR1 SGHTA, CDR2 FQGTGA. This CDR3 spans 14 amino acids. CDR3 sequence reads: CASSRTGISDEQYF. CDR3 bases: TGTGCCAGCAGTAGGACGGGAATTAGCGACGAGCAGTACTTC. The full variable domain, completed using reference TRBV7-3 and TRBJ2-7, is GAGVSQTPSNKVTEKGKYVELRCDPISGHTALYWYRQSLGQGPEFLIYFQGTGAADDSGLPNDRFFAVRPEGSVSTLKIQRTERGDSAVYLCASSRTGISDEQYFGPGTRLTVT.

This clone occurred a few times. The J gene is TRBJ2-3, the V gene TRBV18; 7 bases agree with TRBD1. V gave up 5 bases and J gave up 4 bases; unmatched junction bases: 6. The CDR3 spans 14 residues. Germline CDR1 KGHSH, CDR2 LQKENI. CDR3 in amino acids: CASSSSTGADTQYF. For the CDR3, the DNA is TGTGCCAGCTCATCATCTACAGGGGCAGATACGCAGTATTTT. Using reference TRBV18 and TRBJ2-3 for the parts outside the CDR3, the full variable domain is NAGVMQNPRHLVRRRGQEARLRCSPMKGHSHVYWYRQLPEEGLKFMVYLQKENIIDESGMPKERFSAEFPKEGPSILRIQQVVRGDSAAYFCASSSSTGADTQYFGPGTRLTVL.

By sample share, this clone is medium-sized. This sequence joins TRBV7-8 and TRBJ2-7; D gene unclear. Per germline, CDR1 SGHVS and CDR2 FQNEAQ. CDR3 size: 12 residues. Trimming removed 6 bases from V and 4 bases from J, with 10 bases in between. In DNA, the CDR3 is TGTGCCAGCAGTTCGGTAGGGTACGAGCAGTACTTC. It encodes CASSSVGYEQYF.

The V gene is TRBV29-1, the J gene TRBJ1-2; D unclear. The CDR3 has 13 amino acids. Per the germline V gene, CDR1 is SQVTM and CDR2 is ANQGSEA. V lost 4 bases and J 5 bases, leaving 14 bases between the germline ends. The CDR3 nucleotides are TGCAGCGTTGTCATCCCGGTACGATATGGCTACACCTTC. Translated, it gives CSVVIPVRYGYTF.

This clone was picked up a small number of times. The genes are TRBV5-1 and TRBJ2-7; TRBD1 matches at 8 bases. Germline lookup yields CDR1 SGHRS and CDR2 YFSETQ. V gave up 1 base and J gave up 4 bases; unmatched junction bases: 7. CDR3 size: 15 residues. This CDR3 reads CASSLNTGGIYEQYF. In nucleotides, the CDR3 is TGCGCCAGCAGCTTGAATACAGGGGGTATATACGAGCAGTACTTC.

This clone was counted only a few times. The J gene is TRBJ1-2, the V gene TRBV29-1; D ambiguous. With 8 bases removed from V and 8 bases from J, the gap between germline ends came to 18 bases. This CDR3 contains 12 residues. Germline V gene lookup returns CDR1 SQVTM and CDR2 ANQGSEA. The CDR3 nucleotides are TGCAGCACCCCATCGGGGTCTGGAGGCTACACCTTC. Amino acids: CSTPSGSGGYTF.

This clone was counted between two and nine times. The CDR3 is CASSHDLAGAFTDTQYF. The CDR3 DNA is TGTGCCAGCAGCCACGACTTAGCGGGGGCTTTCACAGATACGCAGTATTTT. The chain recombines TRBV27 with TRBJ2-3; 9 nucleotides agree with TRBD2. The CDR3 loop spans 17 amino acids. The ends lost 6 bases at V and 2 bases at J; junction bases unmatched: 12. Germline CDR1 reads MNHEY; CDR2 reads SMNVEV (reference sequence).

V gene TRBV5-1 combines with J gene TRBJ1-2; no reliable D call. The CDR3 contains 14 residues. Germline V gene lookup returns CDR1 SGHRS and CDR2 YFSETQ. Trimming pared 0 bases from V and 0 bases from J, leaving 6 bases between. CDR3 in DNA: TGCGCCAGCAGCTTGGCAGAATCTAACTATGGCTACACCTTC. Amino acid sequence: CASSLAESNYGYTF.

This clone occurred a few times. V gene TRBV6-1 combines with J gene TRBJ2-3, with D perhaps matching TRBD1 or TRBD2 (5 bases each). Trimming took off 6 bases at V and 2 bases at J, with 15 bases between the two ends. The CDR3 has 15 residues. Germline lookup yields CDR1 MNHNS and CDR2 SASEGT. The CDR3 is CASSRDPGTTDTQYF. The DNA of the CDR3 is TGTGCCAGCAGCCGGGACCCCGGAACCACAGATACGCAGTATTTT.

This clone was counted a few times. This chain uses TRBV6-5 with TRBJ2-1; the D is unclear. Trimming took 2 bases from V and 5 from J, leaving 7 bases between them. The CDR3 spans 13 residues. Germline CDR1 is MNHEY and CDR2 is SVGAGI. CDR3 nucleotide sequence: TGTGCCAGCAGTTACCGGTTAGACAATGAGCAGTTCTTC. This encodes CASSYRLDNEQFF.

CDR3 DNA: TGTGCCAGCACCACTGGGGGCGGCACAGATACGCAGTATTTT. This encodes CASTTGGGTDTQYF. The V gene is TRBV7-9, the J gene TRBJ2-3, with D possibly matching TRBD1 (6 bases). Per germline, CDR1 SEHNR and CDR2 FQNEAQ (reference sequence). V lost 7 bases to trimming and J lost 1 base, with 12 bases between them. The CDR3 totals 14 residues.

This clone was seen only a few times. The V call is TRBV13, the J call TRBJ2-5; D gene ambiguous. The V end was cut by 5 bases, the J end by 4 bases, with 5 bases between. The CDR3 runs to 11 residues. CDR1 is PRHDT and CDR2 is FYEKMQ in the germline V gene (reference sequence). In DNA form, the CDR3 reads TGTGCCAGCAGCCCGAGAGAGACCCAGTACTTC. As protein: CASSPRETQYF.

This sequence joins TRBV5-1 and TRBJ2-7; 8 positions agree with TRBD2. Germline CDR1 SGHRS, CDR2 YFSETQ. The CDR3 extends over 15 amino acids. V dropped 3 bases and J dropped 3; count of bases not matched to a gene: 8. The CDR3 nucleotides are TGCGCCAGCAGCTCTACTAGCGGAGCCGACTACGAGCAGTACTTC. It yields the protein CASSSTSGADYEQYF.

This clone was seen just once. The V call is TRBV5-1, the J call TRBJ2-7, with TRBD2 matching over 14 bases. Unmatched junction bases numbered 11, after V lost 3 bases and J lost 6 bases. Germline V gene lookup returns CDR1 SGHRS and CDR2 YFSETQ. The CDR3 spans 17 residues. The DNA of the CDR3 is TGCGCCAGCAGCTCCGGACTAGCGGGGGGAGTACCGGGCGAGCAGTACTTC. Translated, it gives CASSSGLAGGVPGEQYF.

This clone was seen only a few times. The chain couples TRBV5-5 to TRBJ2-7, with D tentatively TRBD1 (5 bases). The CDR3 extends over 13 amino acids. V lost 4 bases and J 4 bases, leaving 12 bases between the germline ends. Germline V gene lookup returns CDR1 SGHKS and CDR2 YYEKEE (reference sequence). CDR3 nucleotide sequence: TGTGCCAGCAGCAGCCCGACAGCATACGAGCAGTACTTC. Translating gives CASSSPTAYEQYF.

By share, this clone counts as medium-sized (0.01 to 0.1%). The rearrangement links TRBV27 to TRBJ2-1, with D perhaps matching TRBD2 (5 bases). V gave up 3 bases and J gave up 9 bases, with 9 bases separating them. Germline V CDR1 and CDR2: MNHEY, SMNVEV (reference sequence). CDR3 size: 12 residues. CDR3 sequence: CASSLPGFEQFF. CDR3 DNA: TGTGCCAGCAGTTTGCCGGGGTTTGAGCAGTTCTTC.

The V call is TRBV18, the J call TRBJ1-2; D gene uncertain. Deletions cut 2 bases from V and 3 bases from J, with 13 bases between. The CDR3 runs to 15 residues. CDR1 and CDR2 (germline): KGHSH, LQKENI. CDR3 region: CASSPVTEPDYGYTF. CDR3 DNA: TGTGCCAGCTCACCAGTCACCGAGCCGGACTATGGCTACACCTTC.

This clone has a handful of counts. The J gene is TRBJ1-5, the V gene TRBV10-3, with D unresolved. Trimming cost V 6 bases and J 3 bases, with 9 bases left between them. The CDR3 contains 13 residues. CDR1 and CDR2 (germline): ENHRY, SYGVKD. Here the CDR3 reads CAISQELNQPQHF. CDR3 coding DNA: TGTGCCATCAGCCAAGAGCTCAATCAGCCCCAGCATTTT.

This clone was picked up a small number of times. The CDR3 bases are TGTGCCAGCTCCGGGGCAGGGAACTATGGCTACACCTTC. Amino acids: CASSGAGNYGYTF. This chain uses TRBV5-4 with TRBJ1-2; D is possibly TRBD1 (5 bases). Germline CDR1 reads SGHNT; CDR2 reads YYREEE (reference sequence). CDR3 size: 13 residues. Trimming took 7 bases from V and 2 from J, leaving 12 bases between them.

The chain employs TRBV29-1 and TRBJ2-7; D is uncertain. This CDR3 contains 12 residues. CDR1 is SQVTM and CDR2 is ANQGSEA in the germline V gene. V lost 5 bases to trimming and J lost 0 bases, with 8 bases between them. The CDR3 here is CSVSGLSYEQYF. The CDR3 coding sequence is TGCAGCGTTAGTGGTCTCTCCTACGAGCAGTACTTC.

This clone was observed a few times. The DNA of the CDR3 is TGTGCCAGCAGCCCCCGGACAGGAACCTACGAGCAGTACTTC. Translating it yields CASSPRTGTYEQYF. The rearrangement joins TRBV25-1 to TRBJ2-7, with 7 bases identical to TRBD1. Germline CDR1 and CDR2: MGHDK and SYGVNS. The CDR3 is made up of 14 amino acids. Unmatched junction bases numbered 7, after V lost 6 bases and J lost 2 bases.

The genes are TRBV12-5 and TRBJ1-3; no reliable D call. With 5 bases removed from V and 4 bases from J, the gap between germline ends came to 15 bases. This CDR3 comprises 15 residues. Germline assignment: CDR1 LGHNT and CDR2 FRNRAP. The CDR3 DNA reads TGTGCTAGTGGTGCCGAGCAAGGGATAGGAAACACCATATATTTT. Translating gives CASGAEQGIGNTIYF.

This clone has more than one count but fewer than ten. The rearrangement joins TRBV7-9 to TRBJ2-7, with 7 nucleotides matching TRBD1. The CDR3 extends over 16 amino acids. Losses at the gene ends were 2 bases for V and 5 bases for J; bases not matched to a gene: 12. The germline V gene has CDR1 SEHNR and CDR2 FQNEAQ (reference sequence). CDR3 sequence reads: CASSLIQTGSFDEQYF. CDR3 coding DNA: TGTGCCAGCAGCTTAATTCAGACAGGGTCTTTCGACGAGCAGTACTTC.

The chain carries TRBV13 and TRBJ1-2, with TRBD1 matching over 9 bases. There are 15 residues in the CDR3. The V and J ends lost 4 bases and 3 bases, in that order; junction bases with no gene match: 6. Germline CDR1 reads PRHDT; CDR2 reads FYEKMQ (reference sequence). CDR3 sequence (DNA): TGTGCCAGCAGCTCGACAGGGGGAGTAGACTATGGCTACACCTTC. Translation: CASSSTGGVDYGYTF.

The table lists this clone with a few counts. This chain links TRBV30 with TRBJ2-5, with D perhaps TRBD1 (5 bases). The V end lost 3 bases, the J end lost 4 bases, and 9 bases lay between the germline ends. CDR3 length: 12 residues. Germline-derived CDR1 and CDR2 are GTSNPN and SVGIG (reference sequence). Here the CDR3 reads CAWSQRGETQYF. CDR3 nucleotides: TGTGCCTGGAGCCAAAGGGGAGAGACCCAGTACTTC. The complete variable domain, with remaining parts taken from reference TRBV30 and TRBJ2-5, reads SQTIHQWPATLVQPVGSPLSLECTVEGTSNPNLYWYRQAAGRGLQLLFYSVGIGQISSEVPQNLSASRPQDRQFILSSKKLLLSDSGFYLCAWSQRGETQYFGPGTRLLVL.

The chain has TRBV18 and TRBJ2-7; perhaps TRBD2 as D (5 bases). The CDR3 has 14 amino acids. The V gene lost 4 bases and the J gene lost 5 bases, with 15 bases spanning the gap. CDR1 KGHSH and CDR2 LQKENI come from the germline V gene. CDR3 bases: TGTGCCAGCTCACTTTCGACGGGAAGGAACGAGCAGTACTTC. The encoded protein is CASSLSTGRNEQYF. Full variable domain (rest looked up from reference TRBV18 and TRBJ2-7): NAGVMQNPRHLVRRRGQEARLRCSPMKGHSHVYWYRQLPEEGLKFMVYLQKENIIDESGMPKERFSAEFPKEGPSILRIQQVVRGDSAAYFCASSLSTGRNEQYFGPGTRLTVT.